This T cell receptor beta chain is from a study of beta chain features in type 1 diabetes. Trimming left V 1 base short and J 5 bases short, with 6 bases between. CDR3 length equals 13 residues. The germline CDR1 and CDR2 sequences are SGHTA and FQGNSA. Points on this clone: Its matching antigen is unknown.

TCRB transcripts that were expressed got sequenced, as all of the isolated RNA had been reverse transcribed. Libraries were prepared by immunoSEQ multiplex PCR; TCRdb keeps only in-frame clonotypes and omits some of them. The sample yields more than 300,000 clones, around 10% seen once. The study's findings and limits: TCRB CDR3s from Type 1 diabetes patients were moderately but significantly shorter in all four CD4+ subsets.

This receptor was obtained from a man younger than 45 with type 1 diabetes. Sequencing was done on a sample of central memory CD4+ T cells from blood. The chain joins TRBV7-2 to TRBJ2-1; D remains unclear. The CDR3 reads CASSLGRNNEQFF. CDR3 in DNA: TGTGCCAGCAGCTTAGGACGGAACAATGAGCAGTTCTTC.